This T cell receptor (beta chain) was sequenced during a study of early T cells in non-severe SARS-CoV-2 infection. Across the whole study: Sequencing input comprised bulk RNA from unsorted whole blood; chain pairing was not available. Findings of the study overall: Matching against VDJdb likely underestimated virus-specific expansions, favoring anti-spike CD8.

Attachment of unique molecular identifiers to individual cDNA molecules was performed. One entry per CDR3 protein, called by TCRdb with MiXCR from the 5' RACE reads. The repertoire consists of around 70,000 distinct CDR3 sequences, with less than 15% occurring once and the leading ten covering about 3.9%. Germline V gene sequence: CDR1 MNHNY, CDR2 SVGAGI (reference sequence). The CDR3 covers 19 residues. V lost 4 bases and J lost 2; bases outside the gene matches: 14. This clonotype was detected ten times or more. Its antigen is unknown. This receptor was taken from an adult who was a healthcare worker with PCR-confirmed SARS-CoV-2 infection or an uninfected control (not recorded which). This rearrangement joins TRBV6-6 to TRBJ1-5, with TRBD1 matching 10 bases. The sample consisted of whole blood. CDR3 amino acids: CASSSRTGGLPLGNQPQHF. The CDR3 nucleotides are TGTGCCAGCAGTTCCCGGACAGGGGGTCTCCCTTTAGGCAATCAGCCCCAGCATTTT.